Below, 24 T cell receptor beta chains from the same sample are listed, as sequenced in a study of cytomegalovirus exposure and HLA in healthy donors. A multiplex PCR was run with 60 Vbeta primers and 13 Jbeta primers. Data came from immunoSEQ multiplex PCR; TCRdb stores just in-frame clones and leaves some out. Among almost 200,000 clones, more than 75% were seen once, and the ten largest hold approximately 0.36%. The sample was PBMCs. The receptors originated from a male donor in good health and CMV-seropositive.

The chain is built from TRBV5-1 and TRBJ1-1, with D perhaps TRBD1 (5 bases). V shed 4 bases and J shed 1 base, with 20 bases lying between them. The CDR3 is made up of 17 amino acids. Per the germline V gene, CDR1 is SGHRS and CDR2 is YFSETQ. CDR3 protein: CASSRGGGAGGNTEAFF. The CDR3 DNA sequence: TGCGCCAGCAGCCGAGGTGGCGGGGCGGGAGGGAACACTGAAGCTTTCTTT.

V is TRBV18 and J is TRBJ2-7, with D unclear. V was clipped by 2 bases and J by 0 bases, with 14 bases between them. This CDR3 spans 16 amino acids. Looked up from germline, CDR1 is KGHSH and CDR2 is LQKENI. The CDR3 nucleotides read TGTGCCAGCTCACCAGAGGCCGGTCTGGGCTCCTACGAGCAGTACTTC. Protein: CASSPEAGLGSYEQYF.

This clone turned up a few times. The chain recombines TRBV11-2 with TRBJ2-2; 9 nucleotides match TRBD1. Germline assignment: CDR1 SGHAT and CDR2 FQNNGV. Germline trimming cut 1 base from V and 2 bases from J; bases unmatched to any gene: 2. The CDR3 has 16 residues. Here the CDR3 DNA reads TGTGCCAGCAGCTTAGGGACAGGGGTTAACACCGGGGAGCTGTTTTTT. It codes for CASSLGTGVNTGELFF.

This clone came up a few times. The J gene is TRBJ1-6, the V gene TRBV27; TRBD1 is a possible D gene (5 bases). Germline-derived CDR1 and CDR2 are MNHEY and SMNVEV (reference sequence). V lost 0 bases and J lost 10, with 7 bases in between. This CDR3 region has 13 residues. CDR3 nucleotides: TGTGCCAGCAGTTTATCCGGGGGGTCACCCCTCCACTTT. Its translation: CASSLSGGSPLHF.

Concerning this clone itself: Other DNA sequences in this specimen translate into the identical CDR3. CDR3 sequence (DNA): TGTGCCAGCAGTGCCCCAGGGGGCGCATTTGGCTACACCTTC. Residues: CASSAPGGAFGYTF. V is TRBV25-1 and J is TRBJ1-2; 8 bases line up with TRBD1. This CDR3 region has 14 residues. Germline CDR1 reads MGHDK; CDR2 reads SYGVNS. V lost 4 bases to trimming and J lost 7 bases; unmatched junction nucleotides: 8.

The chain carries TRBV5-1 and TRBJ2-3; D is unresolved. The CDR3 sequence is 15 residues long. Germline CDR1 SGHRS, CDR2 YFSETQ. V was pared by 2 bases and J by 0 bases, with 10 bases between. The CDR3: CASSLTKRSTDTQYF. DNA for the CDR3: TGCGCCAGCAGCTTAACTAAGAGGAGCACAGATACGCAGTATTTT.

CDR3 DNA: TGTGCCAGCAGCTTCCCTAGGGGATTATACACTGAAGCTTTCTTT. As protein: CASSFPRGLYTEAFF. V gene TRBV5-4 combines with J gene TRBJ1-1, with D perhaps TRBD1 (5 bases). The CDR3 has 15 residues. Trimming shortened V by 2 bases and J by 3 bases, and 14 bases separated the two germline ends. Looked up from germline, CDR1 is SGHNT and CDR2 is YYREEE (reference sequence).

In this sample, this clone turned up a few times. Its ends do not fully match the called genes, so a read error is possible. The rearrangement links TRBV6-5 to TRBJ2-7; 7 bases match TRBD2. Germline V gene data show CDR1 as MNHEY and CDR2 as SVGAGI. CDR3 size: 14 residues. CDR3 sequence: CASRNGLGSSEQYF. As DNA, the CDR3 is TGTGCCAGCAGAAACGGACTAGGCTCCTCCGAGCAGTACTTC.

On this clone: At one end, the junction sequence differs from germline, possibly due to a read error. The same CDR3 also results from other DNA sequences found in this sample. This rearrangement joins TRBV7-7 to TRBJ2-7; TRBD1 matches 9 bases. The CDR3 covers 14 residues. CDR1 is SSHAT and CDR2 is FNYEAQ in the germline V gene (reference sequence). The CDR3 region is CASSPRDRVYEQYF. CDR3 in DNA: TGTGCTAGCAGCCCCCGGGACAGGGTCTACGAGCAGTACTTC.

The rearrangement uses TRBV18 and TRBJ2-1; 8 bases match TRBD2. Germline V gives CDR1 KGHSH, CDR2 LQKENI. The CDR3 is made up of 18 amino acids. J lost 2 bases, V lost 3 bases, and 12 bases had no gene match. The DNA of the CDR3 is TGTGCCAGCTCACCCGCCTCCGGGACTAGTAAGCCCTACAATGAGCAGTTCTTC. Amino acids: CASSPASGTSKPYNEQFF.

The chain is built from TRBV19 and TRBJ1-2, with 7 nucleotides matching TRBD1. Losses at the gene ends were 6 bases for V and 0 bases for J; bases not matched to a gene: 10. From germline, CDR1 is LNHDA and CDR2 SQIVND (reference sequence). This CDR3 region has 16 residues. Here the CDR3 DNA reads TGTGCCAGTAGATCGGACAGGACTGGAGCTAACTATGGCTACACCTTC. It yields the protein CASRSDRTGANYGYTF.

J is TRBJ1-4 and V is TRBV2; D is possibly TRBD1 (5 bases). CDR1 is SNHLY, CDR2 FYNNEI, per germline. The V end was cut by 2 bases, the J end by 8 bases, with 21 bases between. The CDR3 length is 17 residues. As DNA, the CDR3 is TGTGCCAGCAGTGAATTCGTTTCGGTGGACATCCTCGAAAAACTGTTTTTT. Residues: CASSEFVSVDILEKLFF.

V and J are TRBV28 and TRBJ2-7, with D hard to call. The CDR3 contains 13 residues. With 3 bases removed from V and 4 bases from J, the gap between germline ends came to 10 bases. Looked up from germline, CDR1 is MDHEN and CDR2 is SYDVKM. The CDR3 region is CASSFTGRYEQYF. As DNA, the CDR3 is TGTGCCAGCAGTTTCACCGGTCGATACGAGCAGTACTTC.

The sample holds a few counts of this clone. This rearrangement joins TRBV9 to TRBJ1-5, with unresolved D. The CDR3 totals 15 residues. CDR1 and CDR2 from the germline V gene are SGDLS and YYNGEE. V was clipped by 3 bases and J by 0 bases, with 10 bases between them. The CDR3: CASSDSGYSNQPQHF. The CDR3 DNA is TGTGCCAGCAGCGATTCGGGGTATAGCAATCAGCCCCAGCATTTT.

The V call is TRBV10-1, the J call TRBJ2-2; 8 nucleotides agree with TRBD1. Germline-derived CDR1 and CDR2 are WNHNN and SYGVQD (reference sequence). The CDR3 sequence is 17 residues long. Germline trimming cut 7 bases from V and 1 base from J; bases unmatched to any gene: 11. The CDR3 reads CASNPTGEEGNTGELFF. Written as DNA, the CDR3 is TGCGCCAGCAACCCGACAGGGGAAGAAGGGAACACCGGGGAGCTGTTTTTT.

This chain joins TRBV7-6 and TRBJ1-3, with D tentatively TRBD1 (5 bases). The CDR3 is made up of 16 amino acids. V gave up 5 bases and J gave up 0 bases, with 14 bases separating them. Germline CDR1 reads SGHVS; CDR2 reads FNYEAQ. The CDR3 DNA reads TGTGCCAGCAGCCCCCGTGGGACTAGCTCTGGAAACACCATATATTTT. Protein sequence: CASSPRGTSSGNTIYF.

The DNA for the CDR3 is TGTGCCAGCTGGCTTGACGGTCGGAGATTCACCGGGGAGCTGTTTTTT. Translated, it gives CASWLDGRRFTGELFF. The chain carries TRBV6-6 and TRBJ2-2; D gene unclear. Germline V gene lookup returns CDR1 MNHNY and CDR2 SVGAGI (reference sequence). This CDR3 is built from 16 residues. Trimming left V 8 bases short and J 4 bases short, with 20 bases between.

The chain recombines TRBV6-1 with TRBJ1-5; tentatively, D is TRBD1 (6 bases). The CDR3 totals 16 residues. V was pared by 3 bases and J by 5 bases, with 17 bases between. Germline CDR1 reads MNHNS; CDR2 reads SASEGT. In DNA, the CDR3 is TGTGCCAGCAGTGAGGTCAGGACAGCCCTTGATCAGCCCCAGCATTTT. This encodes CASSEVRTALDQPQHF.

The chain has TRBV9 and TRBJ2-3, with TRBD2 matching 7 bases. Germline V gene lookup returns CDR1 SGDLS and CDR2 YYNGEE. Trimming at V came to 0 bases and at J to 6 bases, leaving 10 bases not matched to a gene. The CDR3 is 16 amino acids. This CDR3 reads CASSVGEREKPDTQYF. The DNA of the CDR3 is TGTGCCAGCAGCGTAGGGGAGCGGGAAAAACCCGATACGCAGTATTTT.

The chain links TRBV28 to TRBJ1-4; D possibly corresponds to TRBD1 (6 bases). The CDR3 sequence is 14 residues long. Looked up from germline, CDR1 is MDHEN and CDR2 is SYDVKM. The germline V and J ends were trimmed by 5 bases and 10 bases, with 17 bases remaining between them. The CDR3 is CASSPPGTRVKLFF. The CDR3 nucleotides read TGTGCCAGCAGTCCTCCCGGGACACGTGTAAAACTGTTTTTT.

This chain links TRBV7-9 with TRBJ1-4, with 7 nucleotides matching TRBD1. CDR3 length: 15 amino acids. V gave up 5 bases and J gave up 4 bases; unmatched junction bases: 7. Per the germline V gene, CDR1 is SEHNR and CDR2 is FQNEAQ (reference sequence). The CDR3 DNA reads as TGTGCCAGCAGCCGAACAGGGGTTGTTAATGAAAAACTGTTTTTT. It specifies CASSRTGVVNEKLFF.

This sequence joins TRBV9 and TRBJ1-3, with 10 bases matching TRBD1. The CDR3 is 16 residues long. Losses at the gene ends were 3 bases for V and 0 bases for J; bases not matched to a gene: 3. Looked up from germline, CDR1 is SGDLS and CDR2 is YYNGEE. CDR3 region: CASSETGGYSGNTIYF. Here the CDR3 DNA reads TGTGCCAGCAGCGAGACAGGGGGCTACTCTGGAAACACCATATATTTT.

The chain couples TRBV19 to TRBJ2-3; 8 bases are a match to TRBD1. With 3 bases clipped from V and 4 bases from J, the junction kept 6 bases outside the gene matches. This CDR3 is 15 amino acids long. Germline V gene data show CDR1 as LNHDA and CDR2 as SQIVND (reference sequence). In DNA form, the CDR3 reads TGTGCCAGTAGTATCGGCAGGGGGCGCGCAGATACGCAGTATTTT. It yields the protein CASSIGRGRADTQYF. Full variable domain (remainder filled in from reference TRBV19 and TRBJ2-3): DGGITQSPKYLFRKEGQNVTLSCEQNLNHDAMYWYRQDPGQGLRLIYYSQIVNDFQKGDIAEGYSVSREKKESFPLTVTSAQKNPTAFYLCASSIGRGRADTQYFGPGTRLTVL.

This clone has only a few counts. The V and J genes are TRBV7-2 and TRBJ1-1, with D hard to call. This CDR3 has 12 amino acids. CDR1 is SGHTA, CDR2 FQGNSA, per germline. The V and J ends lost 2 bases and 9 bases respectively, with 10 bases between them. For the CDR3, the DNA is TGTGCCAGCAGCTTAAATAGCGGACAAGCTTTCTTT. Encoded protein: CASSLNSGQAFF. Combining the CDR3 with reference TRBV7-2 and TRBJ1-1 gives the whole variable domain GAGVSQSPSNKVTEKGKDVELRCDPISGHTALYWYRQSLGQGLEFLIYFQGNSAPDKSGLPSDRFSAERTGGSVSTLTIQRTQQEDSAVYLCASSLNSGQAFFGQGTRLTVV.